One T cell receptor beta chain is described in this entry. This clone's antigen is unknown. Base quality data are lacking; no much larger clone is found one base away. This sample was taken from a study of cytomegalovirus exposure and HLA in healthy donors (TCRdb year 2017). About the full investigation: An earlier analysis of about 530 of the donors reported 276 Gb of sequence data and 95 million to 140 million unique TCR beta sequences obtained from about 200 million T cells. An early release that covered approximately 600 HLA-typed donors contained 300 to 350 gigabases of sequencing data and 80 million or so unique TCR sequences. The genetic ancestry cluster associated with self-reported Caucasian donors included 65% to 90% of the 398 genotyped donors. The aim of the study was to test whether cataloging public T cell receptors could identify signatures of past pathogen exposure. The T cell repertoires of 670 or so subjects were profiled by immunosequencing and related to cytomegalovirus serostatus. Besides the first cohort of approximately 670 subjects, a separate validation cohort made up of 120 or so different subjects was used. To predict cytomegalovirus infection status, the study combined high-throughput TCR immunosequencing, statistical association of individual TCRs with disease status, and machine learning. To study patterns of TCR occurrence, a later analysis re-analyzed previously published TCR beta repertoires from 550 to 800 donors and added high-resolution HLA genotyping. In the later analysis, no new phenotypic data were used to find candidate immune exposures; instead, reliance was placed on TCR beta sequences and their occurrence across donors. In an earlier analysis of several hundred of the donors, high-throughput TCR beta sequencing was used to judge whether each TCR beta V gene segment behaved as functional or pseudogenic. Alongside the repertoire data, information on donor age, sex, ethnicity and CMV serostatus was compiled. A later genetic analysis used genome-wide SNP genotypes for about 65% of the 666 donors, treating that subset as a discovery cohort. Every repertoire in the discovery cohort had been generated on one and the same sequencing platform. HLA typing included class I and class II loci at four-digit resolution. Typing coverage differed by locus: A, B, C, DRB1 and DQB1 were typed in roughly 629-640 donors, DQA1 in roughly 510, DPA1 in approximately 600, and DPB1 in approximately 450. Five DR-DQ haplotypes were handled as single units for association and clustering, since linkage in the cohort was strong. On average, roughly 200,000 unique TCR beta nucleotide sequences were sequenced per donor among 398 genotyped donors of the cohort, with about 19% of those sequences being non-productive. Beyond this particular receptor, the publication reports: In a later analysis, HLA-associated TCR beta chains were found to be more clonally expanded and to have lower generation probabilities than equally common non-associated chains. A cluster of highly shared sequence variants was judged likely to be a technical artifact of the sequencing pipeline. Most TCR sequences were seen in very few donors, while some public TCRs were found in many individuals. A later analysis reported that several top co-occurrence clusters appeared linked to parvovirus B19, influenza, CMV and Epstein-Barr virus. In a later analysis, most CMV-associated TCR beta chains were found to appear HLA-restricted, with HLA associations seemingly driven largely by CMV exposure. Presence/absence analyses assumed roughly uniform sequencing depth across donors, an assumption that may not hold. Strong co-occurrence of HLA alleles, especially DR and DQ, made assigning TCR associations to individual alleles difficult. The classifier was reported to diagnose cytomegalovirus status with high specificity and sensitivity in both the original cohort and the validation cohort. V-gene and J-gene trimming of TCR beta chains was associated with a missense DCLRE1C variant in a later genetic analysis, and the association was replicated in an independent cohort. In vitro tests confirmed that a few of the cytomegalovirus-associated TCR beta chains recognize cytomegalovirus antigens. Immune exposure information for the cohort was limited to CMV serostatus. Because HLA typing was unavailable for some donors at each locus, only the typed subset was used in association tests. Because counts were too low, roughly 16 rarely observed V segments, including chromosome 9 orphons, were left out of the earlier analysis of over 550 of the donors. The cohort was sequenced for TCR beta chains only, and without alpha or paired-chain data the features that could be detected were limited. Because the 87-base-pair reads could not distinguish some IMGT-functional V segments, including TRBV6-2 and TRBV6-3, those segments were excluded. It was suggested by the authors that the approach could potentially be generalized to other disease states and immunological phenotypes. In a later analysis, the rate of TCR association differed among HLA loci, with DRB1 alleles having the most associated TCRs and HLA-C alleles having the fewest. A further reported finding was that TCR beta sequences accurately predicted the HLA-A and HLA-B alleles for most subjects in the first cohort. A total of 150 to 200 TCR beta chains were listed by the study as associated with cytomegalovirus. According to a later genetic analysis, donors in an Asian-associated ancestry cluster had fewer N-insertions in productive TCRs than the approximately 650-donor mean. In an earlier analysis of approximately 600 of the donors, most TCR beta V segments were observed in productive rearrangements about 87% or about 30% of the time, broadly matching IMGT annotations. At a false discovery rate of 0.05, a later analysis linked 16,000 or so TCR beta sequences to specific HLA alleles. Linkage disequilibrium might explain the correlated functional status among segregating V segments, but an unknown experimental factor could not be ruled out.

CDR1 and CDR2 are read off the germline V gene as MNHEY and SVGAGI. Relative to germline, V is 0 bases shorter and J is 5 bases shorter, with 12 bases between their ends. There are 15 amino acids in the CDR3, from cysteine to phenylalanine inclusive. Only the CDR3 region is kept as DNA, spanning 45 bases read in frame from base 1. The cohort comprised around 700 healthy bone marrow donors. All cohort members were sampled while nominally healthy, although unrecorded immune exposures were likely present. The donor was CMV seropositive and was included in the group of 250 to 350 seropositive cohort members. Each donor provided a peripheral blood sample, and peripheral blood mononuclear cells were used for TCR beta sequencing. Genomic DNA was extracted from the blood cell samples with the Qiagen DNeasy Blood Extraction Kit. To prepare the library, the immunoSEQ multiplex PCR assay was applied. For the multiplex PCR, a mixture combining 60 forward primers for TCR Vbeta segments and 13 reverse primers for TCR Jbeta segments was used. The CDR3 region of rearranged TCR beta genes was amplified from genomic DNA by a multiplex PCR assay. The amplified TCR beta libraries were sequenced on the Illumina HiSeq System as 87-base-pair reads. As for the original processing: In a later analysis, tens of millions of unique TCR beta chains were counted across the roughly 670 repertoires, and around 11 million of these chains were shared by at least two donors. To remove PCR and sequencing errors, raw reads were error-corrected and collapsed into unique sequences using a nearest-neighbor algorithm that merged closely related sequences. V, D and J gene segments were assigned by aligning CDR3 sequences to IMGT reference sequences. For a sequence to be retained, a match of at least six nucleotides to both a V gene segment and a J gene segment was required. A rearrangement counted as productive if the CDR3 had no stop codons and remained in frame with V and J, and every other rearrangement counted as non-productive. Following IMGT convention, CDR3 was defined as the stretch from the second conserved V-encoded cysteine to the conserved J-encoded phenylalanine. In an earlier analysis of just under 600 of the donors, sequences lacking an unambiguous match to a single V gene segment were excluded. In an earlier analysis of 587 of the donors, a V segment was called functional when productive rearrangements were above 56.7%, and segregating when the standard deviation between donors exceeded 5%. A statistical classification framework was built for diagnosing cytomegalovirus status from the catalog of TCR beta chain sequences. In a later analysis, TCR nucleotide sequences were compared against IMGT/GENE-DB human TR gene sequences so that V and J genes could be assigned. The TCRdist pipeline was used in a later analysis to assign CDR3 sequences and most-parsimonious VDJ recombination scenarios. In a later analysis, each TCR beta chain was defined by its CDR3 amino acid sequence together with its V-gene family, and reads without a unique V-gene family were excluded. A later analysis removed several hundred highly shared, low-generation-probability nucleotide sequences to deal with suspected cross-contamination and a sequencing artifact. In a later analysis, a clonal expansion index for each public chain was calculated from normalized within-repertoire ranks of inferred template counts. In a later analysis, generation probabilities were computed using a VDJ recombination model fitted to out-of-frame rearrangements, and the results were checked against IGoR. A later analysis scored TCR-TCR, TCR-HLA and TCR-CMV co-occurrence with hypergeometric tests, applying a repertoire-size bias correction to TCR pairs. A later analysis estimated false discovery rates by permuting HLA or CMV assignments 20 times. In a later analysis, co-occurring TCRs were grouped using DBSCAN, with TCRdist sequence similarity added in when clustering inside HLA-allele-positive subsets. Repertoires with fewer than 30,000 or more than 120,000 public chains were left out of co-occurrence clustering, as were about five repertoires with anomalous nucleotide sharing. In TCRdb, the immuneACCESS table is reduced to in-frame sequences with V and J assigned. These tables do not hold every clone; where another copy was compared, an unresolved V gene accounts for under half, and the others remain unexplained. D and trimming come from the DNA, and the V and J calls and clone size come from that table. This sample lists around 130,000 clones; 70% to 85% were detected once. Of the sample, around 5.8% is held by the ten largest clones.

The sequence links TRBV6-5 to TRBJ2-3; TRBD2 is possibly the D segment (5 matching bases). This receptor was identified in a man aged 18 to 30 in good health and CMV-seropositive. The sample consisted of PBMCs. Here is the DNA: TGTGCCAGCAGTTACTCTGACGGGGTTCAAGATACGCAGTATTTT. It codes for CASSYSDGVQDTQYF.